The next 10 T cell receptor beta chains were all read from a single sample in a study of T cell responses to AZD1222 COVID-19 vaccine. Assay used: immunoSEQ multiplex PCR; TCRdb lists only in-frame clones, some missing. The table records 150,000 to 200,000 clones, under 95% of them present only once. The source was peripheral blood, collected 28 days after the second AZD1222 dose. These receptors were obtained from an adult who received the AZD1222 COVID-19 vaccine.

The genes are TRBV30 and TRBJ1-3; 8 nucleotides agree with TRBD1. V trimming: 4 bases; J trimming: 4 bases; junction bases outside the gene matches: 9. The length of the CDR3 is 15 residues. Germline V gives CDR1 GTSNPN, CDR2 SVGIG (reference sequence). In nucleotides, the CDR3 is TGTGCCTGGACCCCAGGGGGCCCATCGGGAAACACCATATATTTT. Encoded protein: CAWTPGGPSGNTIYF.

The table lists this clone with a count of one. The chain couples TRBV7-3 to TRBJ2-1, with 10 bases lining up with TRBD2. V trimming: 2 bases; J trimming: 7 bases; junction bases outside the gene matches: 11. This CDR3 contains 17 residues. The germline CDR1 and CDR2 sequences are SGHTA and FQGTGA. CDR3 nucleotide sequence: TGTGCCAGCAGCTTAGTCCTAGCGGGAGTCGAACGAAATGAGCAGTTCTTC. Translated: CASSLVLAGVERNEQFF.

The chain couples TRBV2 to TRBJ2-5; D call uncertain. The CDR3 loop spans 11 amino acids. Between the trimmed V and J ends, which lost 7 bases and 2 bases, there was a span of 5 bases. Germline CDR1 and CDR2: SNHLY and FYNNEI. CDR3 DNA sequence: TGTGCCAGCAAATGGCAAGAGACCCAGTACTTC. Translation gives CASKWQETQYF.

The chain has TRBV5-6 and TRBJ1-2, with a tentative D call TRBD1 (5 bases). Germline CDR1 and CDR2: SGHDT and YYEEEE. Trimming cost V 2 bases and J 3 bases, with 11 bases left between them. The CDR3 spans 14 residues. Here the CDR3 DNA reads TGTGCCAGCAGCTTCCGGGGCGGTGACTATGGCTACACCTTC. Translated, it gives CASSFRGGDYGYTF.

This chain links TRBV5-6 with TRBJ2-3, with D perhaps TRBD2 (6 bases). Trimming removed 3 bases from V and 2 bases from J, with 19 bases in between. The CDR3 has 17 residues. The germline CDR1 and CDR2 sequences are SGHDT and YYEEEE. The CDR3 reads CASSSPRGNSFTDTQYF. CDR3 sequence (DNA): TGTGCCAGCAGCTCCCCCCGGGGGAACAGTTTCACAGATACGCAGTATTTT.

The genes are TRBV10-3 and TRBJ2-2; D possibly uses TRBD1 or TRBD2 (5 bases each). In germline, CDR1 is ENHRY, CDR2 SYGVKD. Trimming shortened V by 8 bases and J by 8 bases, and 18 bases separated the two germline ends. The CDR3 loop spans 14 amino acids. The CDR3 DNA follows: TGTGCCATCCTTGGGGCAGGGAGTACGGGGGAGCTGTTTTTT. Translated: CAILGAGSTGELFF.

A note on this clone: At the DNA level, this CDR3 is encoded by other sequences in the same sample as well. The chain has TRBV27 and TRBJ1-1; D uncertain. V was trimmed by 1 base and J by 1 base, leaving 7 bases between them. Germline V CDR1 and CDR2: MNHEY, SMNVEV (reference sequence). The CDR3 is made up of 14 amino acids. The CDR3 sequence is CASSLLGANTEAFF. CDR3 nucleotides: TGTGCCAGCAGTTTATTGGGAGCGAACACTGAAGCTTTCTTT.

This chain links TRBV4-2 with TRBJ2-7; D is possibly TRBD1 or TRBD2 (6 bases each). Trimming shortened V by 1 base and J by 7 bases, and 17 bases separated the two germline ends. The CDR3 sequence is 15 residues long. Germline loops: CDR1 LGHNA, CDR2 YNFKEQ. CDR3 sequence: CASSQGGRGLREQYF. The CDR3 bases are TGTGCCAGCAGCCAAGGGGGCCGGGGGCTAAGGGAGCAGTACTTC.

This chain connects TRBV11-2 to TRBJ2-5; D is perhaps TRBD1 (5 bases). The CDR3 is 13 residues long. Germline CDR1 SGHAT, CDR2 FQNNGV. V was trimmed by 5 bases and J by 1 base, leaving 8 bases between them. DNA of the CDR3: TGTGCCAGCAGCATTGACAGCCAAGAGACCCAGTACTTC. Protein sequence: CASSIDSQETQYF.

This clone was picked up one time. CDR3 in DNA: TGTGCCAGCAGCCCATATACCGGGGAGCTGTTTTTT. It yields the protein CASSPYTGELFF. The chain uses TRBV9 and TRBJ2-2; D gene unclear. The germline CDR1 and CDR2 sequences are SGDLS and YYNGEE. Trimming removed 4 bases from V and 5 bases from J, with 6 bases in between. The CDR3 spans 12 residues.